This T cell receptor (beta chain) was recorded in a study of early T cells in non-severe SARS-CoV-2 infection. For the study at large: The input, bulk RNA from unsorted whole blood, was sequenced, and chains were unpaired. Study-level results: There was a bias toward anti-spike CD8 responses in VDJdb matching, which missed private and CD4 specificities.

The CDR3 consists of 11 residues. Germline V gene sequence: CDR1 MNHEY, CDR2 SMNVEV (reference sequence). Trimming removed 6 bases from V and 4 bases from J, with 4 bases in between. One entry per CDR3 protein, called by TCRdb with MiXCR from the 5' RACE reads. This sample has tens of thousands of distinct CDR3 sequences; roughly an eighth occur once, and the top ten carry around 7%. Regarding this clonotype: The antigen remains undetermined. Possible read error: a much larger clone is one base away.

This chain joins TRBV27 and TRBJ2-1, with D unclear. This TCR derives from an adult who was a healthcare worker with PCR-confirmed SARS-CoV-2 infection or an uninfected control (not recorded which). The sequencing input was whole blood. The DNA for the CDR3 is TGTGCCAGCAGCTGGTACAATGAGCAGTTCTTC. As protein: CASSWYNEQFF.